Sequencing of this T cell receptor beta chain was carried out in a study of blood T cell repertoires in COVID-19. Study background: Samples taken during acute and convalescent COVID-19 were collected in the United States, Italy and Spain. T cells, B-cell-depleted T cells, or PBMCs supplied cDNA or gDNA.

Germline CDR1 reads MNHNS; CDR2 reads SASEGT. V was cut by 2 bases and J by 3 bases, with 7 bases left in between. This CDR3 contains 13 residues. In the study's own analysis: Estimates of nucleated cell counts were drawn from the amplification of reference gene primers. Measured with immunoSEQ multiplex PCR; TCRdb has only the in-frame clones, and not every one. D and trimming come from the DNA, and the V and J calls and clone size come from that table. The sample comprises some 46,000 clones, around three quarters of which are singletons, and 50% to 75% rests with the top ten. The sequenced sample was peripheral blood. This clonotype was sampled from a man older than 75 with acute or convalescent COVID-19. The J gene is TRBJ1-1, the V gene TRBV6-1; D is perhaps TRBD1 (6 bases). The CDR3 nucleotides are TGTGCCAGCAGTGAATACAGGGACACTGAAGCTTTCTTT. Protein: CASSEYRDTEAFF.